There are a few counts of the clone carrying this TCR beta chain. Its antigen remains unknown. The record originates from a study of T cell repertoires in cytomegalovirus infection. Turning to the study itself: Matching HLA type, along with CMV infection, was indicated by public TCR beta signatures.

Study outcomes and limitations: Across the ex vivo response, the dominant clonotypes were HLA-C-restricted CMV-specific TCR beta clonotypes.

TCRdb reprocessed the reads via MiXCR and lists one record per CDR3 protein. The sample lists 310,000 or so distinct CDR3 sequences, 17% occurring once. The CDR3 contains 13 residues. Trimming left V 6 bases short and J 4 bases short, with 10 bases between. Specimen: PBMCs. The chain employs TRBV12-3 or TRBV12-4 and TRBJ2-1; D is ambiguous. The sequence was obtained from a human donor in good health (CMV status not recorded). Some clones in this sample may be carry-over from other donors' samples. In DNA form, the CDR3 reads TGTGCCAGCAGAAAAAACTCTTACAATGAGCAGTTCTTC. Translated, it gives CASRKNSYNEQFF.